One T cell receptor beta chain is described in this entry. Its antigen remains unknown. This sample is drawn from a study of OX40 agonist ivuxolimab in advanced cancers. On the study more broadly: In this cohort, patients received ivuxolimab, an agonistic anti-OX40 (CD134) antibody.

Overall study findings and caveats: The CD4+ and CD8+ T cells in the blood had expanded clonally by week 6 at 0.1 to 3.0 mg/kg. No determination was made of the antigen specificity of the expanded peripheral T cells.

The CDR3 has 16 residues. Germline loops: CDR1 SEHNR, CDR2 FQNEAQ (reference sequence). The germline V and J ends were trimmed by 5 bases and 6 bases, with 17 bases remaining between them. Measured with immunoSEQ multiplex PCR; TCRdb has only the in-frame clones, and not every one. This table holds 35,000 to 45,000 clones, around 84% found once. The TCR sequence derives from an adult with an advanced solid tumor such as melanoma, head and neck, liver or kidney cancer. Specimen: CD4+ or CD8+ T cells sorted from blood, collected in a trial of the OX40 agonist ivuxolimab. V is TRBV7-9 and J is TRBJ1-6; D remains ambiguous. The CDR3 loop is CASSPAFGDLNSPLHF. CDR3 nucleotides: TGTGCCAGCAGCCCCGCGTTTGGAGACCTTAATTCACCCCTCCACTTT.